Sequencing of this TCR beta chain was carried out in a study of graft-versus-host responses after intestinal transplantation. Overall study context: The study gave all recipients anti-thymocyte globulin induction, then tacrolimus and steroids for 2 to 3 years. The study's findings and limits: Levels of circulating GvH clones at their peak were associated with early post-transplant HvG declines.

Generated by immunoSEQ multiplex PCR, the TCRdb table keeps only in-frame clones and is missing some. Seen here are some 82,000 clones, roughly 84% observed once, and the top ten hold more than 7%. Worth noting for this clone: Its antigen remains unidentified.

The germline CDR1 and CDR2 sequences are MRHNA and SNTAGT. The CDR3 runs to 16 residues. Trimming stripped 3 bases from V and 0 bases from J, with 13 bases between. The J gene is TRBJ2-3, the V gene TRBV6-4; TRBD2 is a possible D gene (6 bases). The origin of this receptor is a human donor who was the organ donor for an intestinal transplant. The sample consisted of unstimulated CD8+ T cells sorted from spleen or lymph node cells, taken before transplant. The CDR3 sequence is CASSDGVGGSTDTQYF. The CDR3 DNA sequence: TGTGCCAGCAGTGATGGAGTCGGGGGTAGCACAGATACGCAGTATTTT.